This TCR beta chain was recorded in a study of cytomegalovirus exposure and HLA in healthy donors. For the study at large: About 85 million unique TCRs from HLA-typed donors were held in an early release of data. Whole-study findings and limits: V- and J-gene trimming in TCR beta was tied to a missense DCLRE1C variant by an analysis performed later. Rarity characterized most TCR sequences, yet some public TCRs appeared in many donors. The likely origin of a cluster of highly shared sequence variants was a sequencing artifact.

Comments on this clone: The antigen remains unidentified.

Amplification used 60 Vbeta primers and 13 Jbeta primers. Sequenced by immunoSEQ multiplex PCR; TCRdb stores in-frame clones only, minus some. The sample carries more than 100,000 clones, 76% recorded once. Trimming removed 1 base from V and 5 bases from J, with 10 bases in between. Per the germline V gene, CDR1 is PRHDT and CDR2 is FYEKMQ (reference sequence). CDR3 length: 14 amino acids. This receptor was identified in a female donor in good health and CMV-seropositive. The sample taken for sequencing was PBMCs. This chain links TRBV13 with TRBJ2-3; D is perhaps TRBD2 (6 bases). The CDR3, as DNA: TGTGCCAGCAGCTTAGTGGCCGGGGGAGATACGCAGTATTTT. Encoded protein: CASSLVAGGDTQYF.